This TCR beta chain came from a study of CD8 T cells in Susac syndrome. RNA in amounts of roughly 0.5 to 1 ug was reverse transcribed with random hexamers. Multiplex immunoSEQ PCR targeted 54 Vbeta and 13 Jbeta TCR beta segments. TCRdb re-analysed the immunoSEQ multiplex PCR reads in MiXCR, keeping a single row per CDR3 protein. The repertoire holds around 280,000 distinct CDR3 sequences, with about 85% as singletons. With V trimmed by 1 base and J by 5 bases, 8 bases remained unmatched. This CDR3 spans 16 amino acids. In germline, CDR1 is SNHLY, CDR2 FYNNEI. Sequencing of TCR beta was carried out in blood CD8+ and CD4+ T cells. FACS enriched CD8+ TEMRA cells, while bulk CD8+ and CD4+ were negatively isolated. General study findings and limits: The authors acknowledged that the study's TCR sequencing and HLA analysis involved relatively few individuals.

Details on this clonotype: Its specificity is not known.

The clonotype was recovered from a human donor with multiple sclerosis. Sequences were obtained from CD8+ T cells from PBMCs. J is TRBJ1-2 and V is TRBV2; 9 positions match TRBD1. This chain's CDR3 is CASSEVLVGTGYGYTF. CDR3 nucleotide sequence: TGTGCCAGCAGTGAAGTTTTGGTCGGGACAGGGTATGGCTACACCTTC.